A single sample is the source of the 23 T cell receptor beta chains below, sequenced in a study of cytomegalovirus exposure and HLA in healthy donors. Amplification used 60 Vbeta primers and 13 Jbeta primers. Libraries were prepared by immunoSEQ multiplex PCR; TCRdb keeps only in-frame clonotypes and omits some of them. The data contain about 200,000 clones, approximately 80% of them singletons. Material for sequencing was PBMCs. Receptors originate from a middle-aged man in good health and CMV-seropositive.

The chain joins TRBV11-2 to TRBJ2-7; TRBD1 matches at 10 bases. Germline loops: CDR1 SGHAT, CDR2 FQNNGV. V was pared by 5 bases and J by 5 bases, with 6 bases of the junction left unmatched. This CDR3 region has 14 residues. The CDR3 sequence is CASSNRDRGDEQYF. The DNA for the CDR3 is TGTGCCAGCAGCAACCGGGACAGGGGCGACGAGCAGTACTTC. The full variable domain, with the rest looked up from reference TRBV11-2 and TRBJ2-7, is EAGVAQSPRYKIIEKRQSVAFWCNPISGHATLYWYQQILGQGPKLLIQFQNNGVVDDSQLPKDRFSAERLKGVDSTLKIQPAKLEDSAVYLCASSNRDRGDEQYFGPGTRLTVT.

The chain uses TRBV27 and TRBJ2-2, with D perhaps matching TRBD2 (6 bases). Trimming cost V 6 bases and J 3 bases, with 17 bases left between them. Germline V gives CDR1 MNHEY, CDR2 SMNVEV (reference sequence). There are 16 residues in the CDR3. The CDR3 region has the DNA TGTGCCAGCAGCCCCGTCCAAGGGGAGGACACCGGGGAGCTGTTTTTT. Its translation is CASSPVQGEDTGELFF.

The chain couples TRBV7-2 to TRBJ2-7; perhaps TRBD2 as D (6 bases). The V gene's germline CDR1 is SGHTA and CDR2 FQGNSA. This CDR3 contains 12 residues. The V end was cut by 8 bases, the J end by 4 bases, with 12 bases between. The CDR3 DNA is TGTGCCAGCGGGGGGTCGATTTACGAGCAGTACTTC. Translating it yields CASGGSIYEQYF.

The rearrangement joins TRBV10-1 to TRBJ2-5, with a possible D match to TRBD1 (5 bases). This CDR3 is built from 9 residues. Germline V gene sequence: CDR1 WNHNN, CDR2 SYGVQD (reference sequence). The CDR3 loop reads CTQGLSKYF. The DNA of the CDR3 is TGCACCCAGGGCCTATCAAAGTACTTC.

The chain has TRBV9 and TRBJ2-1, with TRBD2 matching over 7 bases. Germline CDR1 SGDLS, CDR2 YYNGEE. The length of the CDR3 is 14 residues. V was clipped by 0 bases and J by 6 bases; unmatched bases: 3. CDR3 loop: CASSVEASGNEQFF. The CDR3 DNA reads as TGTGCCAGCAGCGTAGAGGCTAGCGGCAATGAGCAGTTCTTC. The full variable domain, with the rest looked up from reference TRBV9 and TRBJ2-1, is DSGVTQTPKHLITATGQRVTLRCSPRSGDLSVYWYQQSLDQGLQFLIQYYNGEERAKGNILERFSAQQFPDLHSELNLSSLELGDSALYFCASSVEASGNEQFFGPGTRLTVL.

This clone was detected only once. The chain couples TRBV30 to TRBJ2-7; the match to TRBD1 covers 9 bases. The CDR3 spans 11 residues. The V and J ends lost 5 bases and 10 bases, in that order; junction bases with no gene match: 6. Germline loops: CDR1 GTSNPN, CDR2 SVGIG (reference sequence). The CDR3 here is CAWGQGSAQYF. The CDR3 DNA reads TGTGCCTGGGGACAGGGGTCGGCCCAGTACTTC.

Regarding this clone: This same CDR3 is encoded by further DNA sequences in the sample. CDR3 loop: CASSPPGLAGGSSYNEQFF. CDR3 sequence (DNA): TGTGCCAGCTCACCTCCGGGACTAGCGGGAGGGAGCTCCTACAATGAGCAGTTCTTC. The rearrangement joins TRBV18 to TRBJ2-1; 16 bases map to TRBD2. Germline lookup yields CDR1 KGHSH and CDR2 LQKENI. This CDR3 contains 19 residues. V shed 3 bases and J 0 bases; nucleotides not matched to a gene: 5.

V and J are TRBV7-9 and TRBJ1-3; TRBD1 might be the D (5 bases). V lost 1 base and J lost 8, with 18 bases in between. From germline, CDR1 is SEHNR and CDR2 FQNEAQ (reference sequence). This CDR3 has 16 amino acids. The CDR3 coding sequence is TGTGCCAGCAGCTTAGGTGGTTGGGGCAGGATAGACACCATATATTTT. Translated: CASSLGGWGRIDTIYF.

This clone was detected only a few times. The chain carries TRBV29-1 and TRBJ1-5; 8 nucleotides match TRBD1. The CDR3 length is 14 residues. Germline V gene data show CDR1 as SQVTM and CDR2 as ANQGSEA. The V segment lost 6 bases and the J segment 3 bases; nucleotides outside the gene matches: 7. Here the CDR3 reads CSVQDRGYNQPQHF. The CDR3 bases are TGCAGCGTACAAGACAGGGGATACAATCAGCCCCAGCATTTT.

The chain carries TRBV4-2 and TRBJ2-6; D is undetermined. CDR3 length equals 15 residues. Trimming took 3 bases from V and 0 from J, leaving 6 bases between them. Germline V gene data show CDR1 as LGHNA and CDR2 as YNFKEQ. The CDR3 sequence: CASSHHNSGANVLTF. The DNA of the CDR3 is TGTGCCAGCAGCCACCACAACTCTGGGGCCAACGTCCTGACTTTC.

This clone was seen a few times. The rearrangement joins TRBV7-2 to TRBJ1-1; 10 bases are a match to TRBD1. Germline CDR1 SGHTA, CDR2 FQGNSA. Losses at the gene ends were 0 bases for V and 5 bases for J; bases not matched to a gene: 6. The CDR3 loop spans 16 amino acids. The DNA of the CDR3 is TGTGCCAGCAGCTTAGCGACAGGGGGCGCATTAACTGAAGCTTTCTTT. As protein: CASSLATGGALTEAFF. Full variable domain (remainder filled in from reference TRBV7-2 and TRBJ1-1): GAGVSQSPSNKVTEKGKDVELRCDPISGHTALYWYRQSLGQGLEFLIYFQGNSAPDKSGLPSDRFSAERTGGSVSTLTIQRTQQEDSAVYLCASSLATGGALTEAFFGQGTRLTVV.

This chain joins TRBV18 and TRBJ2-2, with TRBD2 as a possible D gene (6 bases). The CDR3 spans 15 residues. Trimming took 8 bases from V and 0 from J, leaving 13 bases between them. Looked up from germline, CDR1 is KGHSH and CDR2 is LQKENI. CDR3 sequence reads: CASHRASANTGELFF. The CDR3 DNA sequence: TGTGCCAGCCACCGTGCTAGCGCGAACACCGGGGAGCTGTTTTTT.

The chain is built from TRBV5-1 and TRBJ1-6, with a weak D call TRBD1 (6 bases). The germline CDR1 and CDR2 sequences are SGHRS and YFSETQ. This CDR3 has 15 residues. Trimming removed 3 bases at V and 9 bases at J, with 16 bases between. The CDR3 nucleotides are TGCGCCAGCAGCTGGGCTGAGGGAGGGGGTTCACCCCTCCACTTT. Residues: CASSWAEGGGSPLHF.

The CDR3 bases are TGTGCCAGCAGCATGGGACTAGCGTTCAGCACAGATACGCAGTATTTT. Its protein product is CASSMGLAFSTDTQYF. V usage is TRBV6-4 and J usage is TRBJ2-3, with 10 bases that match TRBD2. The CDR3 consists of 16 residues. Germline CDR1 reads MRHNA; CDR2 reads SNTAGT. Trimming at V came to 6 bases and at J to 0 bases, leaving 6 bases not matched to a gene.

This clone was detected only a few times. This rearrangement joins TRBV5-4 to TRBJ1-1; D might be TRBD1 (6 bases). The germline V gene has CDR1 SGHNT and CDR2 YYREEE (reference sequence). V dropped 1 base and J dropped 6 bases, with 10 bases sitting between them. This CDR3 region has 13 residues. CDR3 sequence (DNA): TGTGCCAGCAGCTTGCCGGACAGCCCTGAAGCTTTCTTT. This sequence encodes CASSLPDSPEAFF.

This clone was counted once. V and J are TRBV7-6 and TRBJ2-7, with TRBD2 identical over 9 bases. V was pared by 2 bases and J by 0 bases, with 5 bases of the junction left unmatched. The CDR3 consists of 16 residues. CDR1 and CDR2 (germline): SGHVS, FNYEAQ. The CDR3 DNA follows: TGTGCCAGCAGCTTAAGGGCTAGCGGGAACTCCTACGAGCAGTACTTC. Its protein product is CASSLRASGNSYEQYF. Variable domain in full (rest from reference TRBV7-6 and TRBJ2-7): GAGVSQSPRYKVTKRGQDVALRCDPISGHVSLYWYRQALGQGPEFLTYFNYEAQQDKSGLPNDRFSAERPEGSISTLTIQRTEQRDSAMYRCASSLRASGNSYEQYFGPGTRLTVT.

The CDR3 DNA reads TGCGCCAGCAGCCAAGTCATCCTAGCGGGCGTAGAGACCCAGTACTTC. It specifies CASSQVILAGVETQYF. The genes are TRBV4-3 and TRBJ2-5; TRBD2 matches 8 bases. J lost 4 bases, V lost 1 base, and 8 bases had no gene match. The length of the CDR3 is 16 residues. Germline lookup yields CDR1 LGHNA and CDR2 YSLEER.

This clone was counted a single time. J is TRBJ2-3 and V is TRBV7-9; 9 bases match TRBD2. This CDR3 has 15 residues. J gave up 1 base and V 5 bases, and 4 bases lay outside the gene matches. The germline V gene encodes CDR1 SEHNR and CDR2 FQNEAQ (reference sequence). In DNA, the CDR3 is TGTGCCAGCAGCCTTAGCGGGAGTGGCACAGATACGCAGTATTTT. Residues: CASSLSGSGTDTQYF.

This clone was seen only a few times. This rearrangement joins TRBV7-3 to TRBJ2-3; TRBD2 agrees at 12 bases. Unmatched junction bases numbered 2, after V lost 4 bases and J lost 0 bases. The germline V gene encodes CDR1 SGHTA and CDR2 FQGTGA. The CDR3 sequence is 16 residues long. The CDR3 loop reads CASSSGLAGSTDTQYF. DNA of the CDR3: TGTGCCAGCAGCTCTGGACTAGCGGGAAGCACAGATACGCAGTATTTT. Full variable domain (remainder filled in from reference TRBV7-3 and TRBJ2-3): GAGVSQTPSNKVTEKGKYVELRCDPISGHTALYWYRQSLGQGPEFLIYFQGTGAADDSGLPNDRFFAVRPEGSVSTLKIQRTERGDSAVYLCASSSGLAGSTDTQYFGPGTRLTVL.

The gene calls are TRBV6-5 and TRBJ1-6, with D maybe TRBD1 (5 bases). The germline gives CDR1 MNHEY, CDR2 SVGAGI. The germline V and J ends were trimmed by 8 bases and 9 bases, with 14 bases remaining between them. The CDR3 extends over 13 amino acids. CDR3 loop: CASGGEAGSPLHF. CDR3 in DNA: TGTGCCAGCGGAGGGGAAGCCGGTTCACCCCTCCACTTT.

V and J are TRBV6-5 and TRBJ2-5, with D possibly TRBD1 on 6 matching bases. Deletions cut 3 bases from V and 2 bases from J, with 10 bases between. The CDR3 is 14 amino acids. Germline loops: CDR1 MNHEY, CDR2 SVGAGI. CDR3 protein: CASSYGGQQETQYF. Here the CDR3 DNA reads TGTGCCAGCAGTTATGGCGGACAGCAAGAGACCCAGTACTTC.

This clone showed up just once. This chain joins TRBV18 and TRBJ2-3; 7 bases fit TRBD2. The CDR3 is 17 residues long. Germline loops: CDR1 KGHSH, CDR2 LQKENI. V lost 4 bases and J lost 1; bases outside the gene matches: 11. CDR3 region: CASSQIPGAGGTDTQYF. CDR3 bases: TGTGCCAGCTCACAAATCCCCGGGGCGGGAGGCACAGATACGCAGTATTTT.

J is TRBJ2-5 and V is TRBV6-5, with D possibly TRBD2 on 6 matching bases. Trimming shortened V by 0 bases and J by 2 bases, and 13 bases separated the two germline ends. Germline lookup yields CDR1 MNHEY and CDR2 SVGAGI. CDR3 length: 16 amino acids. In nucleotides, the CDR3 is TGTGCCAGCAGTTACTCGGGTCGTAGCGGACAAGAGACCCAGTACTTC. Amino acids: CASSYSGRSGQETQYF.